These 30 T cell receptor beta chains originate from one sample sequenced in a study of radiotherapy plus CTLA-4 blockade in lung cancer. TCRdb keeps only in-frame clones here, not all; method: immunoSEQ multiplex PCR. The sample includes 35,000 to 45,000 clones, roughly two thirds of them seen just once. Sample: peripheral blood, taken from a patient treated with radiotherapy plus ipilimumab. The source is a human donor with non-small cell lung cancer who had a partial response to radiotherapy plus ipilimumab.

This chain uses TRBV18 with TRBJ2-5, with a weak D call TRBD1 (5 bases). CDR3 length: 13 residues. V was trimmed by 4 bases and J by 4 bases, leaving 10 bases between them. Germline assignment: CDR1 KGHSH and CDR2 LQKENI. The CDR3 DNA follows: TGTGCCAGCTCACGGGGCCAGGTAGAGACCCAGTACTTC. Translation: CASSRGQVETQYF. The full variable domain, with the rest looked up from reference TRBV18 and TRBJ2-5, is NAGVMQNPRHLVRRRGQEARLRCSPMKGHSHVYWYRQLPEEGLKFMVYLQKENIIDESGMPKERFSAEFPKEGPSILRIQQVVRGDSAAYFCASSRGQVETQYFGPGTRLLVL.

This chain uses TRBV9 with TRBJ2-1, with TRBD2 matching over 8 bases. V shed 3 bases and J 10 bases; nucleotides not matched to a gene: 12. The CDR3 length is 15 residues. Germline V gives CDR1 SGDLS, CDR2 YYNGEE. The DNA for the CDR3 is TGTGCCAGCAGCGAGGGATCCCGGGAGGGAGGGGAGCAGTTCTTC. This sequence encodes CASSEGSREGGEQFF.

The gene calls are TRBV18 and TRBJ2-1, with D possibly matching TRBD2 (6 bases). CDR1 is KGHSH, CDR2 LQKENI, per germline. CDR3 size: 15 residues. Trimming shortened V by 6 bases and J by 2 bases, and 14 bases separated the two germline ends. The CDR3 coding sequence is TGTGCCAGCTCGTCGCCCGGGGGAACCTACAATGAGCAGTTCTTC. Encoded protein: CASSSPGGTYNEQFF.

CDR3 protein: CASSSRPGLTGTGELFF. The CDR3 nucleotides are TGTGCCAGCAGCTCACGACCGGGACTAACGGGTACCGGGGAGCTGTTTTTT. The J gene is TRBJ2-2, the V gene TRBV9, with TRBD2 matching 7 bases. V gave up 4 bases and J gave up 5 bases; unmatched junction bases: 14. There are 17 residues in the CDR3. Germline assignment: CDR1 SGDLS and CDR2 YYNGEE.

J is TRBJ1-6 and V is TRBV5-6, with D unclear. Trimming took 4 bases from V and 6 from J, leaving 14 bases between them. Germline CDR1 and CDR2: SGHDT and YYEEEE. The length of the CDR3 is 15 residues. CDR3 sequence reads: CASSIHINPNSPLHF. CDR3 nucleotide sequence: TGTGCCAGCAGCATACACATAAACCCTAATTCACCCCTCCACTTT.

The chain joins TRBV6-6 to TRBJ1-3; no clear D gene. Germline V CDR1 and CDR2: MNHNY, SVGAGI (reference sequence). CDR3 length: 16 amino acids. V was clipped by 4 bases and J by 3 bases, with 16 bases between them. CDR3 DNA: TGTGCCAGCAGTTCCGGACTGCTTCGGGATGGAAACACCATATATTTT. It specifies CASSSGLLRDGNTIYF.

V gene TRBV30 combines with J gene TRBJ2-5; 9 positions agree with TRBD1. The germline CDR1 and CDR2 sequences are GTSNPN and SVGIG (reference sequence). The CDR3 is 14 amino acids. Unmatched junction bases numbered 3, after V lost 2 bases and J lost 2 bases. CDR3 amino acids: CAWSSGQGQETQYF. CDR3 coding DNA: TGTGCCTGGAGTTCGGGACAGGGACAAGAGACCCAGTACTTC.

The chain employs TRBV9 and TRBJ1-2; no firm D call. The CDR3 totals 14 residues. V lost 6 bases and J lost 0, with 12 bases in between. The germline CDR1 and CDR2 sequences are SGDLS and YYNGEE. CDR3 sequence reads: CASTFRTTNYGYTF. CDR3 coding DNA: TGTGCCAGCACTTTCAGGACTACTAACTATGGCTACACCTTC.

In this sample, this clone turned up many times. The chain carries TRBV4-3 and TRBJ1-1, with a possible D match to TRBD1 (6 bases). This CDR3 is built from 15 residues. The germline V and J ends were trimmed by 1 base and 6 bases, with 15 bases remaining between them. From germline, CDR1 is LGHNA and CDR2 YSLEER. The CDR3 loop reads CASSQVTVGASEAFF. CDR3 nucleotides: TGCGCCAGCAGCCAAGTGACGGTGGGGGCATCTGAAGCTTTCTTT.

The chain combines TRBV30 with TRBJ2-7; the D gene is possibly TRBD2 (6 bases). Trimming took off 7 bases at V and 5 bases at J, with 24 bases between the two ends. Germline CDR1 and CDR2: GTSNPN and SVGIG (reference sequence). The length of the CDR3 is 15 residues. The CDR3 DNA is TGTGCCTCCGCCCGGTGGGACTTTGGGAGGAACGAGCAGTACTTC. Translating gives CASARWDFGRNEQYF.

This rearrangement joins TRBV5-4 to TRBJ2-6, with D unresolved. This CDR3 spans 18 amino acids. With 0 bases removed from V and 0 bases from J, the gap between germline ends came to 13 bases. The germline CDR1 and CDR2 sequences are SGHNT and YYREEE (reference sequence). The CDR3 bases are TGTGCCAGCAGCTTGGGGGCTGGTCCGATCTCTGGGGCCAACGTCCTGACTTTC. Its protein is CASSLGAGPISGANVLTF.

The chain carries TRBV5-6 and TRBJ2-7; D is perhaps TRBD1 (6 bases). The CDR3 loop spans 12 amino acids. Germline CDR1 SGHDT, CDR2 YYEEEE. Trimming removed 3 bases from V and 12 bases from J, with 16 bases in between. CDR3 sequence reads: CASSSLQGMGYF. The CDR3 DNA follows: TGTGCCAGCAGCTCCCTCCAGGGGATGGGGTACTTC.

To note about this clone: The same CDR3 also results from other DNA sequences found in this sample. This CDR3 is CASSLGSSSYNEQFF. The DNA of the CDR3 is TGTGCCAGCAGCCTCGGTTCTAGCTCCTACAATGAGCAGTTCTTC. V gene TRBV7-2 combines with J gene TRBJ2-1; no firm D call. This CDR3 region has 15 residues. With 5 bases removed from V and 0 bases from J, the gap between germline ends came to 11 bases. Germline V gene lookup returns CDR1 SGHTA and CDR2 FQGNSA.

J is TRBJ2-5 and V is TRBV2, with TRBD2 identical over 11 bases. After removal of 5 bases from V and 1 base from J, the junction contained 3 bases not matched to a gene. CDR3 length: 15 amino acids. CDR1 is SNHLY, CDR2 FYNNEI, per germline. As DNA, the CDR3 is TGTGCCAGCAGTATAGCGGGAGGGGCCCAAGAGACCCAGTACTTC. This codes for CASSIAGGAQETQYF.

V and J are TRBV7-9 and TRBJ2-7; TRBD1 agrees at 11 bases. Germline assignment: CDR1 SEHNR and CDR2 FQNEAQ (reference sequence). Unmatched junction bases numbered 3, after V lost 5 bases and J lost 6 bases. This CDR3 comprises 13 residues. CDR3 bases: TGTGCCAGCAGCCTCGGGACAGGGGGCGAGCAGTACTTC. Translation: CASSLGTGGEQYF.

On this clone: An end of the junction differs from the germline gene, which may be a read error. The chain is built from TRBV7-7 and TRBJ2-2, with D unclear. The germline V gene encodes CDR1 SSHAT and CDR2 FNYEAQ (reference sequence). The CDR3 length is 14 residues. The CDR3 region has the DNA TGTGCTAGCAGTCCCGACTTGAACACCGGGGAGCTGTTTTTT. It specifies CASSPDLNTGELFF.

This clone was observed a single time. The sample contains more than one DNA sequence encoding this CDR3. The genes are TRBV2 and TRBJ1-5, with D perhaps TRBD1 (6 bases). The CDR3 consists of 14 residues. V lost 2 bases and J 5 bases, leaving 10 bases between the germline ends. Germline loops: CDR1 SNHLY, CDR2 FYNNEI. CDR3 region: CASSENRDDQPQHF. The CDR3 nucleotides are TGTGCCAGCAGTGAAAACAGGGATGATCAGCCCCAGCATTTT. The full variable domain, with the rest looked up from reference TRBV2 and TRBJ1-5, is EPEVTQTPSHQVTQMGQEVILRCVPISNHLYFYWYRQILGQKVEFLVSFYNNEISEKSEIFDDQFSVERPDGSNFTLKIRSTKLEDSAMYFCASSENRDDQPQHFGDGTRLSIL.

The J gene is TRBJ1-4, the V gene TRBV5-1, with 7 bases aligning to TRBD1. The germline V gene encodes CDR1 SGHRS and CDR2 YFSETQ. Losses at the gene ends were 3 bases for V and 7 bases for J; bases not matched to a gene: 9. The CDR3 runs to 15 residues. The CDR3 sequence: CASSSGTVKFEKLFF. Written as DNA, the CDR3 is TGCGCCAGCAGCTCCGGGACAGTTAAGTTTGAAAAACTGTTTTTT.

V is TRBV30 and J is TRBJ1-4; 9 bases agree with TRBD1. V gave up 3 bases and J gave up 7 bases; unmatched junction bases: 6. The germline V gene has CDR1 GTSNPN and CDR2 SVGIG (reference sequence). The CDR3 is 14 residues long. The CDR3 is CAWSTGTGTEKLFF. CDR3 DNA sequence: TGTGCCTGGAGCACCGGGACAGGGACTGAAAAACTGTTTTTT.

The gene calls are TRBV27 and TRBJ1-6, with 8 bases that match TRBD1. V lost 2 bases and J lost 1; bases outside the gene matches: 1. CDR3 length: 16 amino acids. CDR1 and CDR2 from the germline V gene are MNHEY and SMNVEV (reference sequence). The CDR3 DNA reads as TGTGCCAGCAGTTTACAGGGGGCTTCCTATAATTCACCCCTCCACTTT. This sequence encodes CASSLQGASYNSPLHF.

The sample holds a few counts of this clone. The V gene is TRBV4-3, the J gene TRBJ2-7; TRBD1 agrees at 8 bases. V trimming: 10 bases; J trimming: 0 bases; junction bases outside the gene matches: 8. CDR1 and CDR2 from the germline V gene are LGHNA and YSLEER. The CDR3 spans 14 residues. CDR3 protein: CATSAGTGSYEQYF. The CDR3 bases are TGCGCCACCTCTGCCGGGACAGGCTCCTACGAGCAGTACTTC.

This chain uses TRBV30 with TRBJ2-3, with 8 bases aligning to TRBD2. CDR1 and CDR2 (germline): GTSNPN, SVGIG (reference sequence). This CDR3 spans 14 amino acids. Unmatched junction bases numbered 5, after V lost 4 bases and J lost 2 bases. The CDR3 region has the DNA TGTGCCTGGAAAGTAGCGGGGTACACAGATACGCAGTATTTT. It encodes CAWKVAGYTDTQYF.

This clone occurred a few times. The V and J genes are TRBV5-6 and TRBJ2-1; D possibly corresponds to TRBD2 (6 bases). CDR3 length: 16 amino acids. Germline CDR1 is SGHDT and CDR2 is YYEEEE. V was clipped by 5 bases and J by 5 bases, with 20 bases between them. CDR3 in DNA: TGTGCCAGCAGTCCTTTTCCGGGAGCCCCGCACAATGAGCAGTTCTTC. This translates into CASSPFPGAPHNEQFF.

The chain recombines TRBV6-5 with TRBJ2-7, with 9 bases lining up with TRBD2. This CDR3 is 13 amino acids long. The germline CDR1 and CDR2 sequences are MNHEY and SVGAGI. V was pared by 8 bases and J by 5 bases, with 7 bases of the junction left unmatched. The CDR3 sequence: CASAGGPSHEQYF. CDR3 DNA sequence: TGTGCCAGCGCGGGAGGGCCAAGCCACGAGCAGTACTTC.

The genes are TRBV11-2 and TRBJ1-2; D remains unclear. Germline assignment: CDR1 SGHAT and CDR2 FQNNGV. The CDR3 consists of 12 residues. V lost 5 bases and J 8 bases, leaving 12 bases between the germline ends. The CDR3 bases are TGTGCCAGCAGCCCCGGGAGTTCGGGCTACACCTTC. Its protein product is CASSPGSSGYTF.

The sample holds one count of this clone. The chain has TRBV4-2 and TRBJ1-3; 8 bases are shared with TRBD1. Germline CDR1 LGHNA, CDR2 YNFKEQ. The ends lost 0 bases at V and 0 bases at J; junction bases unmatched: 16. This CDR3 is built from 21 residues. CDR3 bases: TGTGCCAGCAGCCAAGAAGGTGCGGGCAGGGGGCAGATAAACTCTGGAAACACCATATATTTT. This gives the protein CASSQEGAGRGQINSGNTIYF.

The genes are TRBV27 and TRBJ2-1; 7 bases are shared with TRBD2. This CDR3 contains 15 residues. The J segment lost 6 bases and the V segment lost 3 bases, leaving 8 bases of the junction unmatched. Germline values: CDR1 MNHEY, CDR2 SMNVEV (reference sequence). The CDR3 reads CASSFGLVSTNEQFF. In nucleotides, the CDR3 is TGTGCCAGCAGTTTCGGACTAGTTAGTACCAATGAGCAGTTCTTC.

This sequence joins TRBV19 and TRBJ1-2; 7 bases agree with TRBD1. V lost 0 bases and J lost 4; bases outside the gene matches: 5. This CDR3 comprises 15 residues. CDR1 is LNHDA and CDR2 is SQIVND in the germline V gene (reference sequence). CDR3 nucleotides: TGTGCCAGTAGTATAGATCGTGGGACAGTCTATGGCTACACCTTC. Encoded protein: CASSIDRGTVYGYTF.

V is TRBV7-2 and J is TRBJ1-4; 7 bases line up with TRBD1. This CDR3 spans 14 amino acids. CDR1 and CDR2 (germline): SGHTA, FQGNSA. V lost 5 bases and J lost 5; bases outside the gene matches: 5. CDR3 coding DNA: TGTGCCAGCAGCCAGGACAGGCCGAATGAAAAACTGTTTTTT. Translated, it gives CASSQDRPNEKLFF.

This clone appeared a few times. The CDR3 protein is CASSPGTSGSGDEQYF. In DNA, the CDR3 is TGTGCCAGCTCACCCGGGACTAGCGGGAGCGGCGACGAGCAGTACTTC. The chain couples TRBV18 to TRBJ2-7; the match to TRBD2 covers 14 bases. The CDR3 sequence is 16 residues long. The junction had 6 bases not matched to a gene; V was cut back by 3 bases and J by 5 bases. Germline CDR1 is KGHSH and CDR2 is LQKENI.